Reported below is one TCR beta chain. Its antigen is still unknown. The entry originates in a study of OX40 agonist ivuxolimab in advanced cancers. Study information: Ivuxolimab is an agonistic anti-OX40 (CD134) antibody, and patients were treated with it. Regarding the study as a whole: With doses of 0.1 to 3.0 mg/kg, CD4+ and CD8+ blood T cells had undergone clonal expansion by week 6.

This CDR3 has 14 residues. Trimming stripped 7 bases from V and 1 base from J, with 14 bases between. CDR1 and CDR2 (germline): SGHRS, YFSETQ. Samples were taken at baseline and on day 1 of cycles 4 and 7. The method was immunoSEQ multiplex PCR; TCRdb's version includes in-frame clones alone and lacks a portion of them. The sample holds more than 50,000 clones, more than 70% seen once. The chain has TRBV5-1 and TRBJ2-5; no clear D. This receptor was obtained from an adult with an advanced solid tumor such as melanoma, head and neck, liver or kidney cancer. Sequencing used CD4+ or CD8+ T cells sorted from blood, obtained in a trial of the OX40 agonist ivuxolimab. CDR3 sequence reads: CASGKSPPQETQYF. The CDR3 DNA is TGCGCCAGCGGGAAGTCCCCCCCCCAAGAGACCCAGTACTTC.